The clone carrying this T cell receptor beta chain has more than one count but fewer than ten. The antigen is undetermined. The data were produced by immunoSEQ multiplex PCR, yet TCRdb's version contains in-frame clones alone and is incomplete. The data show 7,000 to 8,000 clones, with roughly 54% seen just once and approximately 6% held by the top ten. This sample is drawn from a study of neoadjuvant anti-PD-1 for oral cavity cancer. Broader study findings: Pretreatment Treg/Th17 ratio correlated inversely with post-treatment tumor clonality.

Patients had HPV-negative, locally advanced oral cavity squamous cell carcinoma. CDR3 size: 18 residues. Losses at the gene ends were 5 bases for V and 2 bases for J; bases not matched to a gene: 12. The V gene's germline CDR1 is SGHVS and CDR2 FQNEAQ. The specimen comprised tumor tissue, sampled before nivolumab (anti-PD-1) treatment. This clonotype was sampled from a person aged 35 to 85 with oral cavity squamous cell carcinoma. The chain carries TRBV7-8 and TRBJ2-2, with 9 bases matching TRBD2. CDR3 sequence reads: CASSPSGSGGVNTGELFF. The CDR3 region has the DNA TGTGCCAGCAGCCCTTCGGGTAGCGGGGGAGTTAACACCGGGGAGCTGTTTTTT. The full variable domain, completed using reference TRBV7-8 and TRBJ2-2, is GAGVSQSPRYKVAKRGQDVALRCDPISGHVSLFWYQQALGQGPEFLTYFQNEAQLDKSGLPSDRFFAERPEGSVSTLKIQRTQQEDSAVYLCASSPSGSGGVNTGELFFGEGSRLTVL.